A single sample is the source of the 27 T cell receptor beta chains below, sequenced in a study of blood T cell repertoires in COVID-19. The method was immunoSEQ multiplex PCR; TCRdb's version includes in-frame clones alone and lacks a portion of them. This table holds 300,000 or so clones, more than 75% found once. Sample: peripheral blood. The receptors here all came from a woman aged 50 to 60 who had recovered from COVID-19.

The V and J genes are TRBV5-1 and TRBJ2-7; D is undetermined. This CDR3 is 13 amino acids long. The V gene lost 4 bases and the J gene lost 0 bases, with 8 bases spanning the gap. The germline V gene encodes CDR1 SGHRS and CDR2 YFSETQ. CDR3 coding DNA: TGCGCCAGCAGCGAGATGATCTCCTACGAGCAGTACTTC. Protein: CASSEMISYEQYF.

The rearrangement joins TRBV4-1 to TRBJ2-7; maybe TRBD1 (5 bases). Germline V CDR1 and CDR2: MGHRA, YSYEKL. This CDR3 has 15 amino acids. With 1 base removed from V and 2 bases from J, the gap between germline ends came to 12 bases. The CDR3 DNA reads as TGCGCCAGCAGCCAAGGATCACAGGCGACCTACGAGCAGTACTTC. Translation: CASSQGSQATYEQYF.

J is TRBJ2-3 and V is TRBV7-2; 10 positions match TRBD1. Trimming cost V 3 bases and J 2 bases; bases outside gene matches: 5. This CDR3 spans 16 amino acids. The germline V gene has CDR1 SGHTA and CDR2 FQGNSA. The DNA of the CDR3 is TGTGCCAGCAGCTTGACAGGGGGCCCTCCCACAGATACGCAGTATTTT. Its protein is CASSLTGGPPTDTQYF.

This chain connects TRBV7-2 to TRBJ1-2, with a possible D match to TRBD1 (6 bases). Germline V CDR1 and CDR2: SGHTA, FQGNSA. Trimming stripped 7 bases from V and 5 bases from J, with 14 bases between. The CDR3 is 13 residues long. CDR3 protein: CASNQQGVYGYTF. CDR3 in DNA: TGTGCCAGCAACCAACAGGGCGTTTATGGCTACACCTTC.

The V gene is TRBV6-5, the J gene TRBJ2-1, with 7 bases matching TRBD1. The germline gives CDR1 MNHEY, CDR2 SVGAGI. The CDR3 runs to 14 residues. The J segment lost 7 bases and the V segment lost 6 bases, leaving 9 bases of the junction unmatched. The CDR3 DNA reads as TGTGCCAGCAGCTTCGACAGGGAACGGAATGAGCAGTTCTTC. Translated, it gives CASSFDRERNEQFF.

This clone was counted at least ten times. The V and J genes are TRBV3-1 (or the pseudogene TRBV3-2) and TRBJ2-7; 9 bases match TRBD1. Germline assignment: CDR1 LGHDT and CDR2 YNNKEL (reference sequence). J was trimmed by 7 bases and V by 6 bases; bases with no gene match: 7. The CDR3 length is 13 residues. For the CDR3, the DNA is TGTGCCAGCAGTCCCGGGACAGGGTGGGAGCAGTACTTC. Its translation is CASSPGTGWEQYF.

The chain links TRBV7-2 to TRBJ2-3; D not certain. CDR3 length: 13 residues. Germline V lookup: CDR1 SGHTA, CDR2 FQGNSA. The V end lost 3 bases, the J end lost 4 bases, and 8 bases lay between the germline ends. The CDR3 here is CASSFTLADTQYF. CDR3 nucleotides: TGTGCCAGCAGCTTTACATTGGCAGATACGCAGTATTTT.

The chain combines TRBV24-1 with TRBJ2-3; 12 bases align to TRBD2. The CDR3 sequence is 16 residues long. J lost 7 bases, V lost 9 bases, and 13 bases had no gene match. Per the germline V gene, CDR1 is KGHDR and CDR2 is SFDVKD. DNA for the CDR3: TGTGCCACCGAGGGGGTCATTGGACTAGCGGGGTATACGCAGTATTTT. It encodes CATEGVIGLAGYTQYF.

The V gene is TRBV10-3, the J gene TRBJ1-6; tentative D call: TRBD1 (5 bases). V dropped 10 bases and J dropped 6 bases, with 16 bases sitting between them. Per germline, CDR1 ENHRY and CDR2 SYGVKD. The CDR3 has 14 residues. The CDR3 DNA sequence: TGTGCCACCTGGACGGACATGGCTAATTCACCCCTCCACTTT. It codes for CATWTDMANSPLHF.

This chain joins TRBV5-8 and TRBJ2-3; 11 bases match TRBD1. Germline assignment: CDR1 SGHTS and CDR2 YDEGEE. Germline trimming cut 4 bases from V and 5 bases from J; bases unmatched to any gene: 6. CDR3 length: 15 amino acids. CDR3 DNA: TGTGCCAGCAGCACTGGACAGGGGGCGTTAGATACGCAGTATTTT. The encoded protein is CASSTGQGALDTQYF.

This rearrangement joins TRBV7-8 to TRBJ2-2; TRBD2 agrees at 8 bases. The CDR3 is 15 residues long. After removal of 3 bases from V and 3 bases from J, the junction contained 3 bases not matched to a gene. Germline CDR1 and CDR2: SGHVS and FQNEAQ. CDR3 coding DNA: TGTGCCAGCAGCTTCTTAGCGGGGTACACCGGGGAGCTGTTTTTT. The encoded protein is CASSFLAGYTGELFF. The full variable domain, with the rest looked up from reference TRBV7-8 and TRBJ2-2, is GAGVSQSPRYKVAKRGQDVALRCDPISGHVSLFWYQQALGQGPEFLTYFQNEAQLDKSGLPSDRFFAERPEGSVSTLKIQRTQQEDSAVYLCASSFLAGYTGELFFGEGSRLTVL.

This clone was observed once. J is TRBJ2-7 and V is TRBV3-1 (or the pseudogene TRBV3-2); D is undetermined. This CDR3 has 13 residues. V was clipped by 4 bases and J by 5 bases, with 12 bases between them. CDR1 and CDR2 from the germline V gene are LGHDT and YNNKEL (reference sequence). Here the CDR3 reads CASSPRLVDEQYF. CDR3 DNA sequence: TGTGCCAGCAGCCCAAGACTTGTAGACGAGCAGTACTTC.

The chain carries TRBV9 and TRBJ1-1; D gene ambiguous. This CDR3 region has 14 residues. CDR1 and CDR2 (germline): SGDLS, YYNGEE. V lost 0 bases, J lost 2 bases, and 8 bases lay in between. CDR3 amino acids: CASSVGGVNTEAFF. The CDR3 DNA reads TGTGCCAGCAGCGTAGGCGGGGTAAACACTGAAGCTTTCTTT.

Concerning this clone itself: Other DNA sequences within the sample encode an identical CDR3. CDR3 coding DNA: TGTGCCAGCAGTTTATCAGGGGCGGGGGAGCTGTTTTTT. Residues: CASSLSGAGELFF. The chain recombines TRBV28 with TRBJ2-2; D is possibly TRBD1 (6 bases). Germline values: CDR1 MDHEN, CDR2 SYDVKM. The V end lost 1 base, the J end lost 8 bases, and 8 bases lay between the germline ends. The CDR3 extends over 13 amino acids.

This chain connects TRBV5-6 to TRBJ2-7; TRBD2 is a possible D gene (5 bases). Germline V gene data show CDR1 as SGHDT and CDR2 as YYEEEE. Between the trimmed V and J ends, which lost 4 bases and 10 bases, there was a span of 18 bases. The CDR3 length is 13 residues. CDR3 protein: CASSHWVGSDQYF. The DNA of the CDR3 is TGTGCCAGCAGCCATTGGGTAGGGAGCGATCAGTACTTC.

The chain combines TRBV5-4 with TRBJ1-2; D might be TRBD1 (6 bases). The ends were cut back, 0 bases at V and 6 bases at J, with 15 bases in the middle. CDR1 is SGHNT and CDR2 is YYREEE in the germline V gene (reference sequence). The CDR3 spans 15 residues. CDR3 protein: CASSLAQGLGDGYTF. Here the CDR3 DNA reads TGTGCCAGCAGCTTGGCGCAGGGGTTAGGGGATGGCTACACCTTC.

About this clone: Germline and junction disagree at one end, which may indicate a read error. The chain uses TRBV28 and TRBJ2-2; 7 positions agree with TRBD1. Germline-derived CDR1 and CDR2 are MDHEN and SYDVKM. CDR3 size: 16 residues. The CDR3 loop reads CASSFAGTVPTRELFF. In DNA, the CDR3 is TGTGCCAGCAGTTTCGCCGGGACAGTCCCCACCCGGGAGCTGTTTTTT.

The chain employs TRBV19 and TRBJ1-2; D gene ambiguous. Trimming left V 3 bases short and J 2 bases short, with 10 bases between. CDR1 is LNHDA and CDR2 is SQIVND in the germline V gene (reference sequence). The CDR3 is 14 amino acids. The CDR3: CASSIPARNYGYTF. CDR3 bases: TGTGCCAGTAGTATCCCTGCGAGGAACTATGGCTACACCTTC.

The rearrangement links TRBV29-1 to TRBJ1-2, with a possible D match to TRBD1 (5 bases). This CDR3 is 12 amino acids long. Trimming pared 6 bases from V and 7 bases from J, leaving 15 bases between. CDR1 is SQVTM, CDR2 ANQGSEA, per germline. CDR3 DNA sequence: TGCAGCGTCGCGGAGGGGCAGAGTGGCTACACCTTC. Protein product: CSVAEGQSGYTF. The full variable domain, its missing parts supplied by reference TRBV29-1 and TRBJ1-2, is SAVISQKPSRDICQRGTSLTIQCQVDSQVTMMFWYRQQPGQSLTLIATANQGSEATYESGFVIDKFPISRPNLTFSTLTVSNMSPEDSSIYLCSVAEGQSGYTFGSGTRLTVV.

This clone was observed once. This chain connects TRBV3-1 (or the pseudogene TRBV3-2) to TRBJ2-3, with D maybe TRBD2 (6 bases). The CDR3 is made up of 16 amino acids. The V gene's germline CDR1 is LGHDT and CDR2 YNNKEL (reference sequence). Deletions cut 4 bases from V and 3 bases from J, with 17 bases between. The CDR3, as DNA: TGTGCCAGCAGCCCGGGGACTTACATAAGTACAGATACGCAGTATTTT. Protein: CASSPGTYISTDTQYF.

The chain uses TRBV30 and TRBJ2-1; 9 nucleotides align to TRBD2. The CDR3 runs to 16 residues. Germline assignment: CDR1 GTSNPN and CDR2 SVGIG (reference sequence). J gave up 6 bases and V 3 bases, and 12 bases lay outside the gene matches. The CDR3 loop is CAWSVPLAGFGNEQFF. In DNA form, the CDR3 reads TGTGCCTGGAGCGTCCCACTAGCGGGTTTTGGCAATGAGCAGTTCTTC.

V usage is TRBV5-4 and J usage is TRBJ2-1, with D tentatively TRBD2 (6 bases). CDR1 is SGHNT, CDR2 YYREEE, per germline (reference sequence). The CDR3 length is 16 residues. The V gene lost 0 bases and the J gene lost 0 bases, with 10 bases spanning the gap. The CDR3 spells CASSLAAGSSYNEQFF. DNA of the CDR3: TGTGCCAGCAGCTTGGCCGCGGGAAGCTCCTACAATGAGCAGTTCTTC.

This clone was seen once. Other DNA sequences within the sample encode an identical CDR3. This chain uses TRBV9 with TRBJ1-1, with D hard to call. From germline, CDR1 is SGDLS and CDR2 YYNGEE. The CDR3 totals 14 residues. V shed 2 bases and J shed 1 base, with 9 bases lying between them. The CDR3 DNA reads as TGTGCCAGCAGCGTGCGTACAGAGAACACTGAAGCTTTCTTT. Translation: CASSVRTENTEAFF. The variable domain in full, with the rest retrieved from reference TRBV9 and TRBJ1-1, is DSGVTQTPKHLITATGQRVTLRCSPRSGDLSVYWYQQSLDQGLQFLIQYYNGEERAKGNILERFSAQQFPDLHSELNLSSLELGDSALYFCASSVRTENTEAFFGQGTRLTVV.

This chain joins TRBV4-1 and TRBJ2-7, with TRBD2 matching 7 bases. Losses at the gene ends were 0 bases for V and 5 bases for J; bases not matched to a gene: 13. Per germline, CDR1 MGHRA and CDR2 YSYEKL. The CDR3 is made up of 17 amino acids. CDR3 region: CASSQDWGSGASHEQYF. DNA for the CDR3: TGCGCCAGCAGCCAAGATTGGGGGAGCGGGGCGTCCCACGAGCAGTACTTC.

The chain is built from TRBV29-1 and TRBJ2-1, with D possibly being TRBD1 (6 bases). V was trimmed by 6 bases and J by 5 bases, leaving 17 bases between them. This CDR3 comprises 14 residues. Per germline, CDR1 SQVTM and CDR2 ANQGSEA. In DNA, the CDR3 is TGCAGCGTCGCGGACAGTGTTCTAAACAATGAGCAGTTCTTC. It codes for CSVADSVLNNEQFF.

The CDR3 DNA is TGTGCCAGCAGCCAAACAGGGTTTTCCGAGCAGTTCTTC. Encoded protein: CASSQTGFSEQFF. The rearrangement joins TRBV7-2 to TRBJ2-1, with D maybe TRBD1 (6 bases). The length of the CDR3 is 13 residues. Germline lookup yields CDR1 SGHTA and CDR2 FQGNSA. V was cut by 5 bases and J by 10 bases, with 15 bases left in between.

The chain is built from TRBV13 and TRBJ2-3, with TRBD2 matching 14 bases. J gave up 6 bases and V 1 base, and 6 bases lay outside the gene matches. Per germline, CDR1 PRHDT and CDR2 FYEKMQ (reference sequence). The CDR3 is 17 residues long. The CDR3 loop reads CASSLEGLAGVSDTQYF. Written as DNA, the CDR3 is TGTGCCAGCAGCTTAGAGGGACTAGCGGGGGTGTCGGATACGCAGTATTTT.